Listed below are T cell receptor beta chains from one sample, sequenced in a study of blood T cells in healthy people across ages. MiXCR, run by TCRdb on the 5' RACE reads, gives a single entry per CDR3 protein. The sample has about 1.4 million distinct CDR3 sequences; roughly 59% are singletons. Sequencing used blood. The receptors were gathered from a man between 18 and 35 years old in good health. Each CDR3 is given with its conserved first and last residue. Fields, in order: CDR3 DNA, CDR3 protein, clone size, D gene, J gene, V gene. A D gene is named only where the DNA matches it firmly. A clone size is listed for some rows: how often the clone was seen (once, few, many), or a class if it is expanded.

CDR3 DNA: TGCGCCAGCAGCCTAAACCAGAGGGGGACAGGAAACACCATATATTTT
CDR3 protein: CASSLNQRGTGNTIYF
clone size: few
D gene: .
J gene: TRBJ1-3
V gene: TRBV4-1

CDR3 DNA: TGTGCCACCTCCGGACAGGGCGGAAAACTGTTTTTT
CDR3 protein: CATSGQGGKLFF
clone size: .
D gene: TRBD1
J gene: TRBJ1-4
V gene: TRBV15

CDR3 DNA: TGTGCCAGCAGTTTCCGGGCCTCAAAAAACATTCAGTACTTC
CDR3 protein: CASSFRASKNIQYF
clone size: .
D gene: .
J gene: TRBJ2-4
V gene: TRBV6-1

CDR3 DNA: TGTGCCAGCAGCTGTTCAGGGTGTGAGACCCAGTACTTC
CDR3 protein: CASSCSGCETQYF
clone size: .
D gene: .
J gene: TRBJ2-5
V gene: TRBV7-6

CDR3 DNA: TGTGCCAGCAGGGCTTTGGGGCCATCCGAGCAGTACTTC
CDR3 protein: CASRALGPSEQYF
clone size: .
D gene: .
J gene: TRBJ2-7
V gene: TRBV6-5

CDR3 DNA: TGCAGCGTATACAGGGGGTGCCTAGCCAAAAACATTCAGTACTTC
CDR3 protein: CSVYRGCLAKNIQYF
clone size: few
D gene: TRBD1
J gene: TRBJ2-4
V gene: TRBV29-1

CDR3 DNA: TGTGCCAGCAGCTTAATGAGAGGACGGTACAATGAGCAGTTCTTC
CDR3 protein: CASSLMRGRYNEQFF
clone size: .
D gene: .
J gene: TRBJ2-1
V gene: TRBV7-8

CDR3 DNA: TGTGCCAGCAGCAATAGCAGGGTCAGAATCTATGGCTACACCTTC
CDR3 protein: CASSNSRVRIYGYTF
clone size: .
D gene: .
J gene: TRBJ1-2
V gene: TRBV7-9

CDR3 DNA: TGTGCCACCAGTAGGGGACCCGACTATGGCTACACCTTC
CDR3 protein: CATSRGPDYGYTF
clone size: .
D gene: .
J gene: TRBJ1-2
V gene: TRBV24-1

CDR3 DNA: TGCAGTGCTAGAGATCGACATAGCGCCAATGAGCAGTTCTTC
CDR3 protein: CSARDRHSANEQFF
clone size: .
D gene: .
J gene: TRBJ2-1
V gene: TRBV20-1

CDR3 DNA: TGTGCCAGCAGCCCCCGGCCCGCGAGCTATGGCTACACCTTC
CDR3 protein: CASSPRPASYGYTF
clone size: few
D gene: .
J gene: TRBJ1-2
V gene: TRBV7-2

CDR3 DNA: TGTGCCACCGGGTCCCCCAACATTCAGTACTTC
CDR3 protein: CATGSPNIQYF
clone size: once
D gene: .
J gene: TRBJ2-4
V gene: TRBV24-1

CDR3 DNA: TGTGCCAGCAGTGAACAAGAAGGAGGGGCTGAAGCTTTCTTT
CDR3 protein: CASSEQEGGAEAFF
clone size: .
D gene: .
J gene: TRBJ1-1
V gene: TRBV6-1

CDR3 DNA: TGTGCCACCAGCGGAGGGGCGGGGGTGAGCAATCAGCCCCAGCATTTT
CDR3 protein: CATSGGAGVSNQPQHF
clone size: .
D gene: .
J gene: TRBJ1-5
V gene: TRBV15

CDR3 DNA: TGTGCCAGCAGCTCCGACAGGGCCCTTAACTATGGCTACACCTTC
CDR3 protein: CASSSDRALNYGYTF
clone size: .
D gene: .
J gene: TRBJ1-2
V gene: TRBV21-1

CDR3 DNA: TGTGCCAGCAGTTTCTCCTTAGCGGGCGACTCCTGGTACGAGCAGTACTTC
CDR3 protein: CASSFSLAGDSWYEQYF
clone size: .
D gene: TRBD2
J gene: TRBJ2-7
V gene: TRBV6-2/TRBV6-3

CDR3 DNA: TGTGCCAGCAGCGCCGAGGCGGGGGATGGCTACACCTTC
CDR3 protein: CASSAEAGDGYTF
clone size: .
D gene: .
J gene: TRBJ1-2
V gene: TRBV7-9

CDR3 DNA: TGCAGTGCTAGAGATCCGGGCAGGAGGGTTTATGGCTACACCTTC
CDR3 protein: CSARDPGRRVYGYTF
clone size: .
D gene: .
J gene: TRBJ1-2
V gene: TRBV20-1

CDR3 DNA: TGCGCCAGCAGCCCCCGGATTAGCGGGGACAATGAGCAGTTCTTC
CDR3 protein: CASSPRISGDNEQFF
clone size: .
D gene: TRBD2
J gene: TRBJ2-1
V gene: TRBV4-1

CDR3 DNA: TGCAGTGCTAGCGGACTAGCGGGAGAAGAGCAGTACTTC
CDR3 protein: CSASGLAGEEQYF
clone size: few
D gene: TRBD2
J gene: TRBJ2-7
V gene: TRBV20-1

CDR3 DNA: TGCGCCAGCAGCTTTACTAGCGGGACATCCTACGAGCAGTACTTC
CDR3 protein: CASSFTSGTSYEQYF
clone size: .
D gene: TRBD2
J gene: TRBJ2-7
V gene: TRBV5-1

CDR3 DNA: TGTGCCAGCCTTGGGGGGATCTCCTACAATGAGCAGTTCTTC
CDR3 protein: CASLGGISYNEQFF
clone size: .
D gene: .
J gene: TRBJ2-1
V gene: TRBV6-5

CDR3 DNA: TGTGCCAGCAGCACCCGCCCTGACAGTAACTATGGCTACACCTTC
CDR3 protein: CASSTRPDSNYGYTF
clone size: few
D gene: .
J gene: TRBJ1-2
V gene: TRBV7-2

CDR3 DNA: TGTGCCATCAGTCCCTCGACAGGGGGTAATGAAAAACTGTTTTTT
CDR3 protein: CAISPSTGGNEKLFF
clone size: .
D gene: TRBD1
J gene: TRBJ1-4
V gene: TRBV10-3

CDR3 DNA: TGTGCCGGAGGGACTAGCGGTTACTACGAGCAGTACTTC
CDR3 protein: CAGGTSGYYEQYF
clone size: few
D gene: TRBD2
J gene: TRBJ2-7
V gene: TRBV11-2